This T cell receptor beta chain was sequenced during a study of T cell responses to AZD1222 COVID-19 vaccine. Overall study results and limits: Every sample of the repertoires postdated the peak T cell response.

As regards this clone: Its antigen remains unidentified.

Some clones are missing from TCRdb's copy, which holds only in-frame ones; the method was immunoSEQ multiplex PCR. Here the sample spans over 150,000 clones, approximately 92% being singletons. The sequence was obtained from an adult in good health. Sample: peripheral blood, taken on day 0 of AZD1222 vaccination.

The CDR3 reads CASSTGQGYEQYF. CDR3 coding DNA: TGTGCCAGCAGCACTGGACAGGGCTACGAGCAGTACTTC. V is TRBV5-4 and J is TRBJ2-7; 8 nucleotides align to TRBD1. V shed 4 bases and J 3 bases; nucleotides not matched to a gene: 3. Germline CDR1 reads SGHNT; CDR2 reads YYREEE (reference sequence). The CDR3 consists of 13 residues.